This T cell receptor beta chain was profiled in a study of blood T cell repertoires in COVID-19. About the research overall: Samples of COVID-19 (acute and convalescent) were obtained from the United States, Italy and Spain. In each case, the material was cDNA or gDNA derived from T cells, B-cell-depleted T cells, or PBMCs.

This CDR3 contains 13 residues. The germline gives CDR1 SGHNT, CDR2 YENEEA. The V and J ends lost 5 bases and 4 bases respectively, with 12 bases between them. Some clones are missing from TCRdb's copy, which holds only in-frame ones; the method was immunoSEQ multiplex PCR. In the table there are about 73,000 clones, approximately 80% of which are singletons. It was during active infection that Seattle patients were enrolled and then longitudinally followed. This chain uses TRBV11-3 with TRBJ2-7; a weak D match, TRBD1 (5 bases). The TCR sequence derives from a man between 65 and 85 years old with COVID-19, enrolled during active disease. Sequenced sample: peripheral blood. CDR3 nucleotides: TGTGCCAGCAGCACAGGACACTTTTACGAGCAGTACTTC. Translating gives CASSTGHFYEQYF.